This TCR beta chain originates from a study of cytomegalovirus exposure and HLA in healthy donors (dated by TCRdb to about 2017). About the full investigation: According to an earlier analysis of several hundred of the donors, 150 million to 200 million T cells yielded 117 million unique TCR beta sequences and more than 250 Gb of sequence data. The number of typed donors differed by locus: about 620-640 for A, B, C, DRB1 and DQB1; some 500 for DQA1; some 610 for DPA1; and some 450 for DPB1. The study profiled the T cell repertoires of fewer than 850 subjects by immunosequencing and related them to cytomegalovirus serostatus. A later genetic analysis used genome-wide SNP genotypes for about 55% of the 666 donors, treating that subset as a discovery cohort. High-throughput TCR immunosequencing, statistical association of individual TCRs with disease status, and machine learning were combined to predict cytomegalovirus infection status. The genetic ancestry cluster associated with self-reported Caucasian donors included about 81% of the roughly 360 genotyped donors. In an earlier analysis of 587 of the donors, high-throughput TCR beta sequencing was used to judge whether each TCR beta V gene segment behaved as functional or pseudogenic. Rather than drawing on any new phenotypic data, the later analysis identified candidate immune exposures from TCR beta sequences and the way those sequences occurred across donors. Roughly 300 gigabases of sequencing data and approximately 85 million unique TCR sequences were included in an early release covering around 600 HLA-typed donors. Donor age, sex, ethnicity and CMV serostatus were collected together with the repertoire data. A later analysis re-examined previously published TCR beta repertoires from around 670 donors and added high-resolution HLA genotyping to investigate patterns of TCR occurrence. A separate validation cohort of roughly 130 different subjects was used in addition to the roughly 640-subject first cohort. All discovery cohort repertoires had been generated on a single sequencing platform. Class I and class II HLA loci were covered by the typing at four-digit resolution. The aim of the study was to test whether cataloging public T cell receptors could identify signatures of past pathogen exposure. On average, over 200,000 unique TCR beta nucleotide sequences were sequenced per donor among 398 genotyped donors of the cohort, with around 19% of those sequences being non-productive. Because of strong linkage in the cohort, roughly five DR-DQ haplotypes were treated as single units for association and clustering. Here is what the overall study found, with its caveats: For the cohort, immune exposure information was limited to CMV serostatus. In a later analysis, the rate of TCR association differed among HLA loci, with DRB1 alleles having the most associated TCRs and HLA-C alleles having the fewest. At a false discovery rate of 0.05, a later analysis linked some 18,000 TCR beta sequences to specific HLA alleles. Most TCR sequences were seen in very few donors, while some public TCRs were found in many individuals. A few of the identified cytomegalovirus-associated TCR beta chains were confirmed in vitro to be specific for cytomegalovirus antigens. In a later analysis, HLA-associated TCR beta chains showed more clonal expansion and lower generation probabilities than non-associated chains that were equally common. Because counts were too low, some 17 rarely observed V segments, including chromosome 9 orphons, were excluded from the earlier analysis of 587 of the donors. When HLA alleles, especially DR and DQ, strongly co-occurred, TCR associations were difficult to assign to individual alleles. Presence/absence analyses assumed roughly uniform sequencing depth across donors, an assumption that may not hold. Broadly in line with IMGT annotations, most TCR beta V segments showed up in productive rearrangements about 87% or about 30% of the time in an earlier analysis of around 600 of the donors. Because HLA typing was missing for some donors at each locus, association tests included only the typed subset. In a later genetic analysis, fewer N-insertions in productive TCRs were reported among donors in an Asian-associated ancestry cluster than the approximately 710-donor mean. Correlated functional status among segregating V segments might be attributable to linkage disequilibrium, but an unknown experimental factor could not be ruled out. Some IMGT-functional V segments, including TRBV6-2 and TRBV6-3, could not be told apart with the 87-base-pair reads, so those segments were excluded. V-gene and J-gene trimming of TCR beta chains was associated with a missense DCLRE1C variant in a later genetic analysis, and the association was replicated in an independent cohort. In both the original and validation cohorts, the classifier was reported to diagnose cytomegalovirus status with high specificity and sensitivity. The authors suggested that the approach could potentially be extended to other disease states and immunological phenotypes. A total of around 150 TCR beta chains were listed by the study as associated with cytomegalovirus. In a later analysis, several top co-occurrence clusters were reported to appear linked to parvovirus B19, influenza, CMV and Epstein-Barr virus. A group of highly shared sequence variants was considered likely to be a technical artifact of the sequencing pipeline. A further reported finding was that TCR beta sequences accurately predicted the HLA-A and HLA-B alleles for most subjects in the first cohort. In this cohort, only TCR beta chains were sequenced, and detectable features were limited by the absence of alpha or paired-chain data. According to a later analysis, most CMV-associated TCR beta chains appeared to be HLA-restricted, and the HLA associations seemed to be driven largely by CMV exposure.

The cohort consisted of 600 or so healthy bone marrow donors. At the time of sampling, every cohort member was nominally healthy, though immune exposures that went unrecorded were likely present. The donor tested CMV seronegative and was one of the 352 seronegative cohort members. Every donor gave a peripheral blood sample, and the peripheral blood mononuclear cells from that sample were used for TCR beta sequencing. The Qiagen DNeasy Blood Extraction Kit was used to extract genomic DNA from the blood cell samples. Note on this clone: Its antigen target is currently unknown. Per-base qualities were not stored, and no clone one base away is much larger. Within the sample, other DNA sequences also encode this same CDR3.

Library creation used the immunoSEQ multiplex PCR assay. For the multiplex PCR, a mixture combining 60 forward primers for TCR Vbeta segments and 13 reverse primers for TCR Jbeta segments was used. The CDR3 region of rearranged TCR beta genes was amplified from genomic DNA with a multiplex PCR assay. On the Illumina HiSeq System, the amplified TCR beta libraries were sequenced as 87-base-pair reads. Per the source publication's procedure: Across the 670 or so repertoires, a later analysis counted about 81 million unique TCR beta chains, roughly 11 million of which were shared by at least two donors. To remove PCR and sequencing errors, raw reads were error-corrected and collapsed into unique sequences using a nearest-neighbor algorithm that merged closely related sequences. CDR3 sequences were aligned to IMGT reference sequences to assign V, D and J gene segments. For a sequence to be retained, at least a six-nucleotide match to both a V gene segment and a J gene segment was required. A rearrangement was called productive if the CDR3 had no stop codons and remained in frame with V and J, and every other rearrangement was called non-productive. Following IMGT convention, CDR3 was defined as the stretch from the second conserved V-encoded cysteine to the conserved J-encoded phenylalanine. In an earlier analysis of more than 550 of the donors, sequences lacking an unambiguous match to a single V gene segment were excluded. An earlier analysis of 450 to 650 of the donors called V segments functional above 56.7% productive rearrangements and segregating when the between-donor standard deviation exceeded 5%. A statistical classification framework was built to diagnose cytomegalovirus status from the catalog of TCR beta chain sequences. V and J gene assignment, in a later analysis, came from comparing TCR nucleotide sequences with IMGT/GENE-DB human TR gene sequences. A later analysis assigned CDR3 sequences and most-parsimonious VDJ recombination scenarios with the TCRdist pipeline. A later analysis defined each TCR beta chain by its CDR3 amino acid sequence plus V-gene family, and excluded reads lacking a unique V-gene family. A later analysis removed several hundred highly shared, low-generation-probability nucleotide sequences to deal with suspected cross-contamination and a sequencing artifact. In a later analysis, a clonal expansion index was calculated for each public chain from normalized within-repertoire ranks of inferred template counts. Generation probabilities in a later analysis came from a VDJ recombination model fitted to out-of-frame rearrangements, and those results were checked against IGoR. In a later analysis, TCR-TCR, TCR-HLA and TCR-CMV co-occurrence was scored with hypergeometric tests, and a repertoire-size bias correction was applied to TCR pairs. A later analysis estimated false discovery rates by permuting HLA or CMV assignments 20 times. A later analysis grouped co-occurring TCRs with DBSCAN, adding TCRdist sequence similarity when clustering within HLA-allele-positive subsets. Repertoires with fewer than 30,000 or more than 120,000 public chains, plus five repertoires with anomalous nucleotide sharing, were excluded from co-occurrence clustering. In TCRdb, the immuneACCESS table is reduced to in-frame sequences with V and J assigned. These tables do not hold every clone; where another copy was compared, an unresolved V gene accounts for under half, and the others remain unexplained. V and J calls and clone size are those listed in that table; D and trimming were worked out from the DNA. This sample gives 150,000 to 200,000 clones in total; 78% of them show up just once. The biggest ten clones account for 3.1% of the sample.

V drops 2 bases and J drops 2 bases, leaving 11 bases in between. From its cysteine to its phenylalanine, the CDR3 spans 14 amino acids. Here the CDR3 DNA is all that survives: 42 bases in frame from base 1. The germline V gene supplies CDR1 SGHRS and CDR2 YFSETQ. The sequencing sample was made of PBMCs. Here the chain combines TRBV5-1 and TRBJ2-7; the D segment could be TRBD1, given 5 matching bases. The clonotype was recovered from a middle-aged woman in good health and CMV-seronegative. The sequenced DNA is TGCGCCAGCAGCTTAGCAGGGAACCCCTACGAGCAGTACTTC. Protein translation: CASSLAGNPYEQYF.